This TCR beta chain was observed in a study of OX40 agonist ivuxolimab in advanced cancers. Background on the study: Ivuxolimab, an antibody acting as an agonist of OX40 (CD134), was used to treat patients. Of mixed ages from about 20 to 90 and averaging about 56 years, the group was about 80% male. General study points: There was clonal expansion of CD4+ and CD8+ blood T cells by week 6 at 0.1 to 3.0 mg/kg.

Concerning this clone itself: Its antigen remains unknown.

Using immunoSEQ multiplex PCR, the repertoire was profiled, and TCRdb retains in-frame clones only, with some absent. The repertoire holds tens of thousands of clones, with about four fifths as singletons. The receptor's source is an adult with an advanced solid tumor such as melanoma, head and neck, liver or kidney cancer. The source material was CD4+ or CD8+ T cells sorted from blood, sampled in a trial of the OX40 agonist ivuxolimab.

Here the CDR3 reads CASSLTGTGVTEAFF. For the CDR3, the DNA is TGTGCCAGCAGTTTAACCGGGACAGGGGTCACTGAAGCTTTCTTT. The chain recombines TRBV27 with TRBJ1-1, with TRBD1 matching over 10 bases. Germline V gives CDR1 MNHEY, CDR2 SMNVEV (reference sequence). The CDR3 has 15 residues. V trimming: 2 bases; J trimming: 4 bases; junction bases outside the gene matches: 4.